What follows are 30 T cell receptor beta chains derived from one specimen sequenced in a study of T cells after yellow fever vaccination. Via MiXCR, TCRdb re-called the 5' RACE reads, giving one row per CDR3 protein. The sample holds around 310,000 distinct CDR3 sequences, around 4.5% seen once. The material was PBMCs, obtained 15 days after the yellow fever booster vaccination. Receptor source: a man younger than 30 who received the YFV17D yellow fever vaccine.

This clonotype was counted a few times. The rearrangement uses TRBV7-9 and TRBJ2-6; 9 nucleotides line up with TRBD2. Germline V lookup: CDR1 SEHNR, CDR2 FQNEAQ (reference sequence). This CDR3 is 19 amino acids long. With 3 bases clipped from V and 0 bases from J, the junction kept 9 bases outside the gene matches. The chain's CDR3 is CASSLGARGGLSGANVLTF. As DNA, the CDR3 is TGTGCCAGCAGCTTGGGCGCGCGGGGGGGCCTCTCTGGGGCCAACGTCCTGACTTTC.

Comments on this clonotype: This may be a read error, as it is one base from a much larger clone. This chain connects TRBV7-3 to TRBJ2-2; D gene unclear. CDR3 length equals 14 residues. CDR1 and CDR2 from the germline V gene are SGHTA and FQGTGA. CDR3 region: CAGSLSATTGELFF. The CDR3 nucleotides are TGTGCCGGCAGCTTATCGGCTACCACCGGGGAGCTGTTTTTT.

This clonotype was counted between two and nine times. The chain uses TRBV6-5 and TRBJ2-5, with 7 bases lining up with TRBD1. Germline V gene data show CDR1 as MNHEY and CDR2 as SVGAGI. Unmatched junction bases numbered 13, after V lost 6 bases and J lost 0 bases. The CDR3 runs 17 residues. In DNA form, the CDR3 reads TGTGCCAGCAGCCGATACAGGGGTCTCGGGTACCAAGAGACCCAGTACTTC. It specifies CASSRYRGLGYQETQYF.

This clonotype was picked up many times. This chain connects TRBV12-3 or TRBV12-4 to TRBJ2-5; weak D call: TRBD2 (6 bases). This CDR3 region has 14 residues. V was trimmed by 6 bases and J by 1 base, leaving 12 bases between them. The CDR3 is CASSSLGLQETQYF. Written as DNA, the CDR3 is TGTGCCAGCAGCTCTTTGGGACTCCAAGAGACCCAGTACTTC.

The CDR3 is CAISDFWGQGGEKLFF. The CDR3 region has the DNA TGTGCCATCAGTGACTTCTGGGGACAGGGAGGTGAAAAACTGTTTTTT. The rearrangement joins TRBV10-3 to TRBJ1-4; 9 bases agree with TRBD1. J lost 7 bases, V lost 3 bases, and 9 bases had no gene match. The V gene's germline CDR1 is ENHRY and CDR2 SYGVKD. This CDR3 region has 16 residues.

This clonotype has a count of ten or more. The chain couples TRBV7-9 to TRBJ2-1, with 10 bases identical to TRBD2. The CDR3 runs 16 residues. Germline V CDR1 and CDR2: SEHNR, FQNEAQ (reference sequence). J was trimmed by 3 bases and V by 3 bases; bases with no gene match: 5. The CDR3 region has the DNA TGTGCCAGCAGCTTGGGACTAGCGATCAACTACAATGAGCAGTTCTTC. Its protein product is CASSLGLAINYNEQFF.

This clonotype appeared a few times. The V call is TRBV11-2, the J call TRBJ1-1; perhaps TRBD1 as D (6 bases). Trimming took 10 bases from V and 3 from J, leaving 15 bases between them. The CDR3 spans 13 residues. CDR1 and CDR2 from the germline V gene are SGHAT and FQNNGV. CDR3: CATRGWEDTEAFF. As DNA, the CDR3 is TGTGCCACGAGGGGGTGGGAGGACACTGAAGCTTTCTTT.

This chain's CDR3 is CSARDSRAGDYEQYF. The DNA for the CDR3 is TGCAGTGCTAGAGATAGTCGCGCGGGGGACTACGAGCAGTACTTC. The V call is TRBV20-1, the J call TRBJ2-7; 7 bases map to TRBD2. Germline V gene data show CDR1 as DFQATT and CDR2 as SNEGSKA (reference sequence). V was pared by 0 bases and J by 3 bases, with 8 bases of the junction left unmatched. The CDR3 contains 15 residues.

In its sample, this clonotype was seen many times. The V gene is TRBV20-1, the J gene TRBJ2-3, with 7 bases matching TRBD2. CDR1 is DFQATT and CDR2 is SNEGSKA in the germline V gene (reference sequence). The CDR3 has 14 residues. Trimming removed 8 bases from V and 6 bases from J; junction bases left unmatched: 14. CDR3 sequence reads: CSRFPGLSRDTQYF. The CDR3 coding sequence is TGCAGTCGGTTTCCGGGACTAAGCCGTGATACGCAGTATTTT.

This clonotype was counted at least ten times. The chain couples TRBV24-1 to TRBJ2-7, with no clear D. V was trimmed by 4 bases and J by 2 bases, leaving 5 bases between them. This CDR3 is built from 12 residues. The germline gives CDR1 KGHDR, CDR2 SFDVKD. This CDR3 reads CATSEVAYEQYV. The CDR3 DNA sequence: TGTGCCACCAGTGAGGTTGCCTACGAGCAGTACGTC.

The chain recombines TRBV20-1 with TRBJ2-1; 7 nucleotides line up with TRBD1. The CDR3 is 14 amino acids. Germline CDR1 DFQATT, CDR2 SNEGSKA (reference sequence). The trim removed 6 bases at V and 10 bases at J, leaving 15 bases unmatched. The CDR3 region is CSATRHRGPLEQFF. The CDR3 bases are TGCAGTGCCACTCGTCATAGGGGGCCGCTAGAGCAGTTCTTC.

This clonotype was counted many times. This chain uses TRBV5-1 with TRBJ1-5; 9 bases match TRBD1. The junction had 10 bases not matched to a gene; V was cut back by 9 bases and J by 6 bases. This CDR3 spans 14 amino acids. Germline-derived CDR1 and CDR2 are SGHRS and YFSETQ. In DNA form, the CDR3 reads TGCGCCATTTTCGGACAGGGGTGCGGTCAGCCCCAGCATTTT. This gives the protein CAIFGQGCGQPQHF.

This clonotype has a handful of counts. The gene calls are TRBV10-3 and TRBJ1-6, with D possibly TRBD1 on 5 matching bases. Trimming pared 8 bases from V and 9 bases from J, leaving 11 bases between. The germline gives CDR1 ENHRY, CDR2 SYGVKD. The CDR3 is made up of 12 amino acids. The CDR3 here is CAIGDLASPLHF. The CDR3 region has the DNA TGTGCCATCGGGGACCTTGCTTCACCCCTCCACTTT.

The chain uses TRBV20-1 and TRBJ2-1; TRBD1 agrees at 9 bases. The CDR3 runs 16 residues. V lost 4 bases and J lost 7; bases outside the gene matches: 14. Germline loops: CDR1 DFQATT, CDR2 SNEGSKA (reference sequence). The CDR3 DNA reads TGCAGTGCTACTGGGGTGGGACAGGGTGAGTGGAATGAGCAGTTCTTC. Protein: CSATGVGQGEWNEQFF.

At least ten counts were recorded for this clonotype. This chain uses TRBV5-1 with TRBJ2-1; D might be TRBD1 (6 bases). V was shortened by 2 bases and J by 8 bases, with 23 bases between the two germline ends. Germline V gene lookup returns CDR1 SGHRS and CDR2 YFSETQ. This CDR3 has 17 amino acids. CDR3 nucleotides: TGCGCCAGCAGCTTATTACCTCCCACAGGGAATTCTCATGAGCAGTTCTTC. This codes for CASSLLPPTGNSHEQFF.

This clonotype was observed at least ten times. The chain has TRBV15 and TRBJ2-3, with 7 bases that match TRBD2. Per germline, CDR1 LNHNV and CDR2 YYDKDF (reference sequence). The CDR3 is 15 amino acids. V shed 1 base and J 4 bases; nucleotides not matched to a gene: 5. CDR3 nucleotides: TGTGCCACCAGCAGAGGGGGAGGGCACGCAGATACGCAGTATTTT. This codes for CATSRGGGHADTQYF.

V gene TRBV5-1 combines with J gene TRBJ1-1; D is possibly TRBD1 (6 bases). This CDR3 is built from 14 residues. Germline-derived CDR1 and CDR2 are SGHRS and YFSETQ. The V end was cut by 2 bases, the J end by 7 bases, with 15 bases between. The DNA of the CDR3 is TGCGCCAGCAGCTTAACAGGGAAAGGGAATGAAGCTTTCTTT. It codes for CASSLTGKGNEAFF.

The sample holds a few counts of this clonotype. One junction end disagrees with the germline gene, perhaps due to a read error. V is TRBV7-7 and J is TRBJ2-5; weak D call: TRBD2 (6 bases). Germline CDR1 SSHAT, CDR2 FNYEAQ (reference sequence). This CDR3 contains 14 residues. The CDR3 bases are TGTGCTAGCAGCGACCCCCGGGGAGGAGAGACCCAGTACTTC. Translating it yields CASSDPRGGETQYF.

This clonotype occurred many times. The chain uses TRBV4-1 and TRBJ2-3, with 7 bases that match TRBD2. The V and J ends lost 4 bases and 2 bases, in that order; junction bases with no gene match: 3. CDR1 is MGHRA, CDR2 YSYEKL, per germline. This CDR3 region has 14 residues. Here the CDR3 DNA reads TGCGCCAGCAGCCTGGCGGGGGACACAGATACGCAGTATTTT. Encoded protein: CASSLAGDTDTQYF.

The V and J genes are TRBV6-5 and TRBJ2-5; either TRBD1 or TRBD2 may supply D (5 bases each). Germline CDR1 is MNHEY and CDR2 is SVGAGI. The V and J ends lost 3 bases and 2 bases respectively, with 10 bases between them. The CDR3 extends over 14 amino acids. CDR3 sequence: CASSYGTSQETQYF. DNA for the CDR3: TGTGCCAGCAGTTATGGGACCAGTCAAGAGACCCAGTACTTC.

In its sample, this clonotype was seen a few times. V usage is TRBV20-1 and J usage is TRBJ1-2, with TRBD1 matching 7 bases. V lost 4 bases to trimming and J lost 8 bases; unmatched junction nucleotides: 10. There are 13 residues in the CDR3. CDR1 is DFQATT, CDR2 SNEGSKA, per germline (reference sequence). The CDR3 reads CSAMGQGEPGYTF. DNA for the CDR3: TGCAGTGCTATGGGGCAGGGGGAGCCGGGCTACACCTTC.

This clonotype was seen many times. The gene calls are TRBV20-1 and TRBJ1-2, with TRBD1 as a possible D gene (6 bases). The CDR3 extends over 13 amino acids. Germline loops: CDR1 DFQATT, CDR2 SNEGSKA (reference sequence). V was shortened by 3 bases and J by 1 base, with 9 bases between the two germline ends. For the CDR3, the DNA is TGCAGTGCTAGGCAGGGGTTTAACTATGGCTACACCTTC. Translation gives CSARQGFNYGYTF.

The chain links TRBV21-1 to TRBJ1-5. TRBV21-1 is tagged as a pseudogene. The CDR3 has 18 amino acids. The CDR3 DNA is TGTGCCAGGATTATCAGTGACGGGGTCATTTATAGCAATCAGCCCCAGCATTTT. Its protein product is CARIISDGVIYSNQPQHF.

In this sample, this clonotype turned up many times. This chain links TRBV5-1 with TRBJ2-1, with D maybe TRBD1 (6 bases). The length of the CDR3 is 13 residues. Per the germline V gene, CDR1 is SGHRS and CDR2 is YFSETQ. The V and J ends lost 6 bases and 1 base respectively, with 8 bases between them. The chain's CDR3 is CASTDRSYNEQFF. The CDR3 DNA sequence: TGCGCCAGCACTGACAGGTCCTACAATGAGCAGTTCTTC.

V usage is TRBV19 and J usage is TRBJ1-5; D might be TRBD1 (6 bases). Germline lookup yields CDR1 LNHDA and CDR2 SQIVND (reference sequence). The length of the CDR3 is 16 residues. V dropped 3 bases and J dropped 0 bases, with 12 bases sitting between them. CDR3 sequence: CASSIGTPYSNQPQHF. The DNA for the CDR3 is TGTGCCAGTAGTATTGGGACACCCTATAGCAATCAGCCCCAGCATTTT.

A few counts support this clonotype. The V and J genes are TRBV7-2 and TRBJ2-1; D possibly corresponds to TRBD1 (5 bases). The V and J ends lost 1 base and 12 bases respectively, with 13 bases between them. Per the germline V gene, CDR1 is SGHTA and CDR2 is FQGNSA. This CDR3 contains 13 residues. CDR3 bases: TGTGCCAGCAGCTTAGAGGGTCGGCAGGGGCAGTTCTTC. It yields the protein CASSLEGRQGQFF.

This clonotype turned up a few times. V usage is TRBV6-5 and J usage is TRBJ1-1; D remains ambiguous. Germline CDR1 and CDR2: MNHEY and SVGAGI. The CDR3 contains 14 residues. Trimming removed 0 bases at V and 0 bases at J, with 5 bases between. As DNA, the CDR3 is TGTGCCAGCAGTTACTCTCCGATGAACACTGAAGCTTTCTTT. Translated, it gives CASSYSPMNTEAFF.

This clonotype was recorded many times. The chain recombines TRBV7-2 with TRBJ1-3; TRBD1 matches 7 bases. The germline V gene encodes CDR1 SGHTA and CDR2 FQGNSA. V shed 5 bases, J shed 0 bases, and the junction held 16 bases outside the gene matches. There are 19 residues in the CDR3. CDR3 protein: CASSRVGARTGTSGNTIYF. DNA of the CDR3: TGTGCCAGCAGCCGAGTGGGGGCGAGGACAGGAACCTCTGGAAACACCATATATTTT.

In this sample, this clonotype turned up a few times. The genes are TRBV5-4 and TRBJ1-6; D unresolved. Trimming removed 4 bases from V and 6 bases from J, with 8 bases in between. In germline, CDR1 is SGHNT, CDR2 YYREEE (reference sequence). The CDR3 loop spans 13 amino acids. This CDR3 reads CASSATFNSPLHF. The CDR3 DNA is TGTGCCAGCAGCGCTACATTTAATTCACCCCTCCACTTT.

This clonotype was observed a few times. V usage is TRBV2 and J usage is TRBJ2-7; D is unresolved. CDR1 and CDR2 (germline): SNHLY, FYNNEI. The CDR3 totals 13 residues. Trimming removed 7 bases from V and 3 bases from J, with 13 bases in between. The CDR3 DNA is TGTGCCAGCACCGCAAAATGGAGCTACGAGCAGTACGTC. Translated: CASTAKWSYEQYV.